This TCR beta chain was sequenced in a study of T cell repertoires and Cas9 in healthy adults. Overall study context: CD4 and CD8 compartments: SpCas9-reactive T cells profiled for potency, cytotoxicity, lineage.

For this clone: What it binds is unknown.

Repertoires were generated with immunoSEQ multiplex PCR, while TCRdb's copy carries only in-frame clones and drops some. The sample contains 11,000 to 15,000 clones, approximately 92% of which appear only once. Findings of the study overall: In vitro, SpCas9-reactive Tregs were reported to curb effector T cell proliferation and function.

Deletions cut 0 bases from V and 3 bases from J, with 16 bases between. CDR3 size: 16 residues. CDR1 and CDR2 from the germline V gene are SGHRS and YFSETQ. The chain recombines TRBV5-1 with TRBJ2-7; D remains unclear. This clonotype was sampled from a human donor in good health. The sequenced material came from Tregs (CD4+, CD25+, CD127-, CD137-, CD154-) from PBMCs; culture status not recorded. For the CDR3, the DNA is TGCGCCAGCAGCTTGGCAGTGAGCAGGAGACGCTACGAGCAGTACTTC. Translated: CASSLAVSRRRYEQYF. Based on the CDR3 plus reference TRBV5-1 and TRBJ2-7, the full variable domain is KAGVTQTPRYLIKTRGQQVTLSCSPISGHRSVSWYQQTPGQGLQFLFEYFSETQRNKGNFPGRFSGRQFSNSRSEMNVSTLELGDSALYLCASSLAVSRRRYEQYFGPGTRLTVT.